What follows is one T cell receptor (beta chain) and its context. Its antigen remains unidentified. No per-base quality is available; no much larger clone lies one base away. The data belong to a study of cytomegalovirus exposure and HLA in healthy donors (dated by TCRdb to the late 2010s). About the study as a whole: According to an earlier analysis of 550 to 750 of the donors, some 180 million T cells yielded over 100 million unique TCR beta sequences and around 300 Gb of sequence data. About 310 gigabases of sequencing data and tens of millions of unique TCR sequences were included in an early release covering around 650 HLA-typed donors. The genetic ancestry cluster associated with self-reported Caucasian donors included over 80% of the 300 to 400 genotyped donors. The study aimed to test whether signatures of past pathogen exposure could be identified by cataloging public T cell receptors. The study used immunosequencing to profile the T cell repertoires of approximately 640 subjects and linked those repertoires to cytomegalovirus serostatus. Besides the first cohort of under 700 subjects, a separate validation cohort made up of over 100 different subjects was used. High-throughput TCR immunosequencing, statistical association of individual TCRs with disease status, and machine learning were combined to predict cytomegalovirus infection status. In a later analysis, previously published TCR beta repertoires from some 640 donors were re-analyzed and high-resolution HLA genotyping was added so that TCR occurrence patterns could be studied. The later analysis used no new phenotypic data to find candidate immune exposures, relying instead on TCR beta sequences and their occurrence across donors. An earlier analysis of some 500 of the donors used high-throughput TCR beta sequencing to judge whether each TCR beta V gene segment behaved as functional or pseudogenic. Donor age, sex, ethnicity and CMV serostatus were compiled alongside the repertoire data. A later genetic analysis used genome-wide SNP genotypes for about 65% of the roughly 700 donors, treating that subset as a discovery cohort. Every repertoire in the discovery cohort had been generated on one and the same sequencing platform. Both class I and class II loci were covered by HLA typing, at four-digit resolution. The number of donors typed differed by locus, with roughly 620-640 for A, B, C, DRB1 and DQB1, about 500 for DQA1, 600 to 610 for DPA1, and approximately 470 for DPB1. About five DR-DQ haplotypes were handled as single units for association and clustering because linkage in the cohort was strong. Among almost 400 genotyped donors of the cohort, an average of around 240,000 unique TCR beta nucleotide sequences were sequenced per donor, around 20% of them non-productive. Broader findings and caveats from the paper: An association between a missense DCLRE1C variant and V-gene and J-gene trimming of TCR beta chains was found in a later genetic analysis and replicated in an independent cohort. Specific HLA alleles were associated with around 18,000 TCR beta sequences at a false discovery rate of 0.05 in a later analysis. A further reported finding was that TCR beta sequences accurately predicted the HLA-A and HLA-B alleles for most subjects in the first cohort. Presence/absence analyses assumed roughly uniform sequencing depth across donors, an assumption that may not hold. According to the authors, the approach could potentially be generalized to other disease states and immunological phenotypes. The classifier was reported to diagnose cytomegalovirus status with high specificity and sensitivity in both the original cohort and the validation cohort. A later genetic analysis reported fewer N-insertions in productive TCRs among donors in an Asian-associated ancestry cluster than the approximately 670-donor mean. HLA typing was unavailable for some donors at each locus, so association tests used only the typed subset. A group of highly shared sequence variants was considered likely to be a technical artifact of the sequencing pipeline. A later analysis reported that several top co-occurrence clusters appeared linked to parvovirus B19, influenza, CMV and Epstein-Barr virus. When HLA alleles, especially DR and DQ, strongly co-occurred, attributing TCR associations to individual alleles was difficult. In a later analysis, the rate of TCR association differed among HLA loci, with DRB1 alleles having the most associated TCRs and HLA-C alleles having the fewest. In the study, 150 to 200 TCR beta chains were listed as associated with cytomegalovirus. Over 15 rarely observed V segments, including chromosome 9 orphons, were excluded from the earlier analysis of several hundred of the donors because counts were too low. Linkage disequilibrium might explain the correlated functional status among segregating V segments, but an unknown experimental factor could not be ruled out. In an earlier analysis of roughly 500 of the donors, most TCR beta V segments appeared in productive rearrangements about 87% or about 30% of the time, broadly matching IMGT annotations. In a later analysis, HLA-associated TCR beta chains were found to be more clonally expanded and to have lower generation probabilities than equally common non-associated chains. This cohort had only TCR beta chains sequenced, and the lack of alpha or paired-chain data limited which features could be detected. CMV serostatus was the only immune exposure information available for the cohort. While some public TCRs were present in many individuals, most TCR sequences turned up only very rarely across donors. A later analysis found that most CMV-associated TCR beta chains appeared HLA-restricted, with HLA associations seemingly driven largely by CMV exposure. A few of the identified cytomegalovirus-associated TCR beta chains were confirmed in vitro to be specific for cytomegalovirus antigens. The 87-base-pair reads could not distinguish some IMGT-functional V segments, including TRBV6-2 and TRBV6-3, so those segments were excluded.

In total, 600 or so healthy bone marrow donors made up the cohort. At the time of sampling, every cohort member was nominally healthy, though immune exposures that went unrecorded were likely present. The donor tested CMV seronegative and was one of the 352 seronegative cohort members. Each donor provided a peripheral blood sample, and peripheral blood mononuclear cells were used for TCR beta sequencing. Genomic DNA was extracted from the blood cell samples with the Qiagen DNeasy Blood Extraction Kit. The method was the immunoSEQ multiplex PCR assay. A mixture of 60 forward primers for TCR Vbeta segments and 13 reverse primers for TCR Jbeta segments was used in the multiplex PCR. A multiplex PCR assay on genomic DNA amplified the CDR3 region of rearranged TCR beta genes. On the Illumina HiSeq System, the amplified TCR beta libraries were sequenced as 87-base-pair reads. Processing in the source paper ran as follows. Across the 500 to 850 repertoires, a later analysis counted approximately 75 million unique TCR beta chains, around 11 million of which were shared by at least two donors. A nearest-neighbor algorithm error-corrected the raw reads and collapsed the reads into unique sequences, merging closely related sequences to remove PCR and sequencing errors. To assign V, D and J gene segments, CDR3 sequences were aligned to IMGT reference sequences. For a sequence to be retained, at least a six-nucleotide match to both a V gene segment and a J gene segment was required. Rearrangements were classified as productive when the CDR3 lacked stop codons and remained in frame with V and J, and all other rearrangements were classified as non-productive. Following IMGT convention, CDR3 was defined as the stretch from the second conserved V-encoded cysteine up to the conserved J-encoded phenylalanine. In an earlier analysis of 587 of the donors, sequences lacking an unambiguous match to a single V gene segment were excluded. In an earlier analysis of a few hundred of the donors, a V segment was called functional when productive rearrangements were above 56.7%, and segregating when the standard deviation between donors exceeded 5%. To diagnose cytomegalovirus status from the catalog of TCR beta chain sequences, a statistical classification framework was built. A later analysis assigned V and J genes by comparing TCR nucleotide sequences with IMGT/GENE-DB human TR gene sequences. In a later analysis, CDR3 sequences and most-parsimonious VDJ recombination scenarios were assigned using the TCRdist pipeline. In a later analysis, each TCR beta chain was defined by its CDR3 amino acid sequence together with its V-gene family, and reads without a unique V-gene family were excluded. A later analysis removed 450 to 600 highly shared, low-generation-probability nucleotide sequences to deal with suspected cross-contamination and a sequencing artifact. A later analysis calculated a clonal expansion index for each public chain from normalized within-repertoire ranks of inferred template counts. Generation probabilities in a later analysis came from a VDJ recombination model fitted to out-of-frame rearrangements, and those results were checked against IGoR. A later analysis scored TCR-TCR, TCR-HLA and TCR-CMV co-occurrence with hypergeometric tests, applying a repertoire-size bias correction to TCR pairs. In a later analysis, false discovery rates were estimated by permuting HLA or CMV assignments 20 times. In a later analysis, co-occurring TCRs were grouped with DBSCAN, and TCRdist sequence similarity was added when clustering was performed within HLA-allele-positive subsets. For co-occurrence clustering, repertoires with fewer than 30,000 or more than 120,000 public chains were excluded, along with about five repertoires with anomalous nucleotide sharing. TCRdb obtained this table from immuneACCESS and retained in-frame rearrangements with V and J assigned. These tables miss some clones; where compared with another copy, unresolved V genes account for less than half of the shortfall, and the remainder is unexplained. V and J calls and clone size are given by that table; D and trimming were obtained from the DNA. The sample table shows more than 75,000 clones, and 75% to 90% are seen once. The top ten clonotypes cover around 2.3% of the sample.

According to the germline V gene (reference sequence), CDR1 reads MNHNY and CDR2 reads SVGAGI. The germline ends are 5 bases apart after V is trimmed by 2 bases and J by 7 bases. The CDR3 spans 11 residues, from the cysteine through the phenylalanine. Only the CDR3 region is kept as DNA, spanning 33 bases read in frame from base 1. This TCR was recovered from a man between 18 and 35 years old in good health and CMV-seronegative. The chain joins TRBV6-6 to TRBJ1-2, with the D gene call left open. The sample taken for sequencing was PBMCs. The CDR3 reads as follows: CASSYGGGYTF. The DNA sequence is as follows: TGTGCCAGCAGTTACGGAGGTGGCTACACCTTC.